A selection of T cell receptor beta chains follows, all from one sample in a study of T cell changes during pregnancy in multiple sclerosis. Repertoires were generated with immunoSEQ multiplex PCR, while TCRdb's copy carries only in-frame clones and drops some. The sample carries about 42,000 clones, approximately 90% recorded once. The sample consisted of CD4+ T cells from peripheral blood mononuclear cells, taken after pregnancy. The receptors originated from a female donor with multiple sclerosis, enrolled in a pregnancy study. Both conserved end residues are part of each CDR3. The D gene is left open where the match is weak. Part of the rows lack a size; the others show once, few, many or a class for expanded clones.

-	TRBV2	-	TRBJ1-1	CASSEPPGGMNTEAFF	TGTGCCAGTAGTGAACCACCGGGGGGGATGAACACTGAAGCTTTCTTT
TRBD1	TRBV5-1	-	TRBJ1-2	CASSLGTGENYGYTF	TGCGCCAGCAGCTTGGGGACAGGGGAAAACTATGGCTACACCTTC
-	TRBV9	-	TRBJ1-6	CASSVEGWGGNSPLHF	TGTGCCAGCAGCGTAGAGGGGTGGGGAGGGAATTCACCCCTCCACTTT
-	TRBV9	-	TRBJ2-3	CASSALSHLRGTQYF	TGTGCCAGCAGCGCACTCTCTCACTTGCGGGGTACGCAGTATTTT
TRBD2	TRBV10-2	-	TRBJ2-1	CASSETRGRGLDEQFF	TGCGCCAGCAGTGAGACCCGAGGGAGGGGACTGGATGAGCAGTTCTTC
TRBD1	TRBV4-3	-	TRBJ2-6	CASGYRTGPLSGANVLTF	TGCGCCAGCGGATATAGGACAGGGCCGCTTTCTGGGGCCAACGTCCTGACTTTC
-	TRBV27	-	TRBJ2-5	CASSFTFRQETQYF	TGTGCCAGCAGTTTCACTTTCCGCCAAGAGACCCAGTACTTC
-	TRBV5-6	-	TRBJ1-3	CASSLAAGEYGNTIYF	TGTGCCAGCAGCTTGGCTGCGGGGGAATACGGAAACACCATATATTTT
TRBD1	TRBV18	-	TRBJ2-1	CASSPSGGNEQFF	TGTGCCAGCTCACCTTCAGGGGGAAATGAGCAGTTCTTC
-	TRBV5-6	-	TRBJ2-7	CASSLSSFYEQYF	TGTGCCAGCAGCTTGAGTAGTTTCTACGAGCAGTACTTC
-	TRBV6-5	-	TRBJ1-2	CASSSFGGYTF	TGTGCCAGCAGTTCCTTCGGTGGCTACACCTTC
TRBD1	TRBV2	-	TRBJ2-1	CASSGTTGVNEQFF	TGTGCCAGCAGTGGCACGACAGGGGTGAATGAGCAGTTCTTC
-	TRBV4-1	-	TRBJ1-2	CASSQGASGTPYGYTF	TGCGCCAGCAGCCAAGGGGCCTCCGGGACACCATATGGCTACACCTTC
TRBD1	TRBV6-6	-	TRBJ1-2	CASSYSFQGGDSYTF	TGTGCCAGCAGTTACTCGTTTCAAGGGGGCGATAGCTACACCTTC
TRBD2	TRBV2	-	TRBJ2-7	CASSVSGGSYEQYF	TGTGCCAGCAGTGTAAGCGGGGGCTCCTACGAGCAGTACTTC
TRBD1	TRBV28	-	TRBJ1-4	CASSLRGGTGEKLFF	TGTGCCAGCAGTTTAAGAGGGGGGACAGGAGAAAAACTGTTTTTT
TRBD1	TRBV6-6	-	TRBJ1-1	CASTPGQIHTEAFF	TGTGCCAGCACGCCGGGACAGATCCACACTGAAGCTTTCTTT
-	TRBV21-1	-	TRBJ2-2	CASSKERTGQGNTGELFF	TGTGCCAGCAGCAAAGAGCGGACTGGACAGGGGAACACCGGGGAGCTGTTTTTT
-	TRBV18	-	TRBJ2-1	CASSPSDREVF	TGTGCCAGCTCACCATCGGACAGAGAAGTCTTC
TRBD1	TRBV6-1	-	TRBJ1-4	CASSDPGQGAEKLFF	TGTGCCAGCAGTGACCCGGGACAGGGGGCCGAAAAACTGTTTTTT
TRBD1	TRBV28	-	TRBJ1-5	CASQLGSGGGQPQHF	TGTGCCAGCCAACTCGGTTCAGGGGGAGGTCAGCCCCAGCATTTT
-	TRBV30	-	TRBJ2-3	CAWCRTSLADTQYF	TGTGCCTGGTGTCGCACTAGCTTGGCAGATACGCAGTATTTT
-	TRBV2	-	TRBJ2-1	CASTSSTAFF	TGTGCCAGCACTAGTAGTACGGCGTTCTTC
-	TRBV6-1	-	TRBJ2-7	CASSEDQDSYEQYF	TGTGCCAGCAGTGAAGATCAGGACTCCTACGAGCAGTACTTC
-	TRBV30	-	TRBJ1-1	CARGDVGTEAFF	TGTGCACGGGGGGACGTAGGTACCGAAGCTTTCTTT
-	TRBV13	-	TRBJ2-7	CASSFGGDSQQYF	TGTGCCAGCAGCTTTGGAGGGGATAGCCAGCAGTACTTC
-	TRBV5-1	-	TRBJ2-3	CASSLPPKDTQYF	TGCGCCAGCAGCTTGCCGCCTAAAGATACGCAGTATTTT
-	TRBV10-2	-	TRBJ2-7	CASSESQRQYF	TGCGCCAGCAGTGAGTCGCAGCGGCAGTACTTC
TRBD2	TRBV5-1	-	TRBJ2-3	CASRTSGGLSTDTQYF	TGCGCCAGCAGAACTAGCGGGGGGCTTAGCACAGATACGCAGTATTTT
-	TRBV2	once	TRBJ1-6	CASTTDGGTLHF	TGTGCCAGCACAACAGACGGGGGGACCCTCCACTTT
-	TRBV28	-	TRBJ1-2	CASSGGGGYYGYTF	TGTGCCAGCAGCGGCGGGGGGGGCTACTATGGCTACACCTTC
TRBD1	TRBV7-2	-	TRBJ1-6	CASSPRTGMSPLHF	TGTGCCAGCAGCCCCCGGACAGGGATGTCACCCCTCCACTTT
TRBD1	TRBV5-8	-	TRBJ1-2	CASSRQQGVVNGYTF	TGTGCCAGCAGCCGTCAACAGGGGGTAGTTAATGGCTACACCTTC
-	TRBV7-3	-	TRBJ2-2	CASSLVAGANTGELFF	TGTGCCAGCAGCTTAGTCGCAGGTGCGAACACCGGGGAGCTGTTTTTT
-	TRBV4-2	-	TRBJ1-5	CASSQDGPGDRPQHF	TGTGCCAGCAGCCAAGATGGACCGGGGGATCGGCCCCAGCATTTT